This T cell receptor beta chain stems from a study of blood T cell repertoires in COVID-19. Study in general: Researchers got acute and convalescent COVID-19 samples from the United States, Italy and Spain. PBMCs, B-cell-depleted T cells, or T cells provided the cDNA or gDNA that made up the material.

CDR1 and CDR2 from the germline V gene are MNHEY and SMNVEV (reference sequence). CDR3 size: 15 residues. V dropped 4 bases and J dropped 0 bases, with 10 bases sitting between them. Authors' methods: Estimated nucleated cell counts came from reference gene primer amplification. Sequencing was performed with immunoSEQ multiplex PCR; in TCRdb, only in-frame clones are kept and a portion is missing. V, J and clone size reflect that table, while D and trimming were determined from the DNA. The data show 65,000 to 85,000 clones, with around 86% seen just once and around 9.9% held by the top ten. The clonotype originates from a woman aged 18-29 years with acute or convalescent COVID-19. Sequencing used peripheral blood. V usage is TRBV27 and J usage is TRBJ2-1, with a weak D call TRBD2 (6 bases). CDR3 DNA: TGTGCCAGCAGTTCGGGAGTGAGCTCCTACAATGAGCAGTTCTTC. Amino acids: CASSSGVSSYNEQFF.